This is a list of T cell receptor beta chains from one sample in a study of blood T cells in healthy people across ages. MiXCR, applied by TCRdb to the 5' RACE reads, yields one record per CDR3 protein. The profile covers around 1.7 million distinct CDR3 sequences, with 28% appearing a single time and less than 9.5% taken by the ten largest. Sequencing was performed on blood. Source of these receptors: a woman aged 25 to 39 in good health. The CDR3 runs from the conserved cysteine through the conserved F or W. The D gene is left open where the match is weak. A row's size may be missing; if present it is once, few, many or a size class.

size: few
J: TRBJ1-2
V: TRBV4-1
D: NA
CDR3: CASSQEVPPGYGYTF
DNA: TGCGCCAGCAGCCAAGAAGTCCCCCCGGGCTATGGCTACACCTTC

size: many
J: TRBJ2-7
V: TRBV27
D: TRBD2
CDR3: CASSLSKLARVEQYF
DNA: TGTGCCAGCAGTTTATCGAAACTAGCGCGGGTCGAGCAGTACTTC

size: few
J: TRBJ2-1
V: TRBV24-1
D: TRBD2
CDR3: CATSDSHSDSGRTYNEQFF
DNA: TGTGCCACCAGTGATTCGCACAGCGATAGCGGGAGAACTTACAATGAGCAGTTCTTC

size: many
J: TRBJ1-2
V: TRBV6-1
D: NA
CDR3: CASMRRPDDGYTF
DNA: TGTGCCAGCATGAGGCGGCCGGACGATGGCTACACCTTC

size: few
J: TRBJ2-1
V: TRBV7-9
D: TRBD2
CDR3: CASSPRDGGLAGYNEQFF
DNA: TGTGCCAGCAGCCCCCGGGACGGGGGACTAGCGGGGTACAATGAGCAGTTCTTC

size: NA
J: TRBJ2-1
V: TRBV6-2/TRBV6-3
D: TRBD2
CDR3: CATFRGGLYNEQFF
DNA: TGTGCCACCTTCCGGGGGGGCCTGTACAATGAGCAGTTCTTC

size: few
J: TRBJ2-7
V: TRBV27
D: NA
CDR3: CASSLGRADYEQYF
DNA: TGTGCCAGCAGTTTGGGCAGGGCGGACTACGAGCAGTACTTC

size: NA
J: TRBJ1-5
V: TRBV20-1
D: TRBD1
CDR3: CSASTRTGFGQPKHF
DNA: TGCAGTGCTAGCACTCGGACAGGGTTCGGTCAGCCCAAGCATTTT

size: many
J: TRBJ2-7
V: TRBV29-1
D: TRBD1
CDR3: CSVTGTGGYEQYF
DNA: TGCAGCGTTACCGGGACAGGAGGCTACGAGCAGTACTTC

size: NA
J: TRBJ2-1
V: TRBV20-1
D: NA
CDR3: CSVRGGSYNEQFF
DNA: TGCAGTGTTAGAGGGGGGTCTTACAATGAGCAGTTCTTC

size: many
J: TRBJ2-1
V: TRBV19
D: TRBD1
CDR3: CASSHRGQGDEQFF
DNA: TGTGCCAGTAGCCACAGGGGCCAGGGAGATGAGCAGTTCTTC

size: once
J: TRBJ1-4
V: TRBV20-1
D: TRBD1
CDR3: CSARDRTGAPSEKLFF
DNA: TGCAGTGCTAGAGATCGGACAGGGGCACCTAGTGAAAAACTGTTTTTT

size: NA
J: TRBJ2-5
V: TRBV6-4
D: NA
CDR3: CASSEQAQETQYF
DNA: TGTGCCAGCAGTGAACAGGCCCAAGAGACCCAGTACTTC

size: few
J: TRBJ2-2
V: TRBV28
D: NA
CDR3: CASTPYDSTWAGELFF
DNA: TGTGCCAGCACCCCGTACGACTCGACGTGGGCCGGGGAGCTGTTTTTT

size: NA
J: TRBJ2-1
V: TRBV20-1
D: NA
CDR3: CSASWSPGDNEQFF
DNA: TGCAGTGCTAGTTGGTCCCCCGGGGACAATGAGCAGTTCTTC

size: NA
J: TRBJ2-2
V: TRBV20-1
D: NA
CDR3: CSVGPVAGAGELFF
DNA: TGCAGTGTTGGACCCGTAGCTGGAGCCGGGGAGCTGTTTTTT

size: NA
J: TRBJ2-7
V: TRBV4-2
D: TRBD2
CDR3: CASSQRIGLADNYEQYF
DNA: TGTGCCAGCAGCCAACGGATAGGACTAGCGGATAACTACGAGCAGTACTTC

size: few
J: TRBJ1-4
V: TRBV6-6
D: NA
CDR3: CASSPGDEKLFF
DNA: TGTGCCAGCAGCCCAGGGGATGAAAAACTGTTTTTT

size: few
J: TRBJ1-2
V: TRBV20-1
D: TRBD1
CDR3: CIAMEGAGGYTF
DNA: TGCATTGCTATGGAGGGGGCGGGTGGCTACACCTTC

size: NA
J: TRBJ2-1
V: TRBV24-1
D: NA
CDR3: CATSESRAGEQFF
DNA: TGTGCCACCAGTGAAAGCAGGGCAGGCGAGCAGTTCTTC

size: NA
J: TRBJ2-3
V: TRBV11-2
D: TRBD2
CDR3: CASSNRLAGYTQYF
DNA: TGTGCCAGCAGTAATCGACTAGCGGGGTATACGCAGTATTTT

size: NA
J: TRBJ2-5
V: TRBV10-1
D: NA
CDR3: CASSKDFDQPQYF
DNA: TGCGCCAGCAGTAAAGACTTCGACCAACCCCAGTACTTC